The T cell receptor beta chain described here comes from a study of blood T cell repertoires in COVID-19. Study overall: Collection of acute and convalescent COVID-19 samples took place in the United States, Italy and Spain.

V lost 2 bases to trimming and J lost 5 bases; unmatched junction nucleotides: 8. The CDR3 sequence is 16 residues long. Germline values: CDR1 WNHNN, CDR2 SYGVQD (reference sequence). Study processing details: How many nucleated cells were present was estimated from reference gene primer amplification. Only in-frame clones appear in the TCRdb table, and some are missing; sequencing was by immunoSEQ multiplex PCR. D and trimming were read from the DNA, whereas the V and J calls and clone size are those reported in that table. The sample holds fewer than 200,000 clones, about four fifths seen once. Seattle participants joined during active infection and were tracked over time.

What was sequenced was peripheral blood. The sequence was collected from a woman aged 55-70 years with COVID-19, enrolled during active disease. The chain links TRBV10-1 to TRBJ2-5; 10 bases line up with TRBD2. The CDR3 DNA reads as TGCGCCAGCAGTGAGGGGGCTAGCGGGGGACCGGAGACCCAGTACTTC. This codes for CASSEGASGGPETQYF.